This is a list of T cell receptor beta chains from one sample in a study of cytomegalovirus exposure and HLA in healthy donors. TCRdb's copy holds only in-frame clones and misses some; the assay was immunoSEQ multiplex PCR. The table has approximately 68,000 clones, 75% seen once; the top ten hold almost 7.5%. Sequenced input: PBMCs. These receptor sequences come from a woman aged 25 to 39 in good health and CMV-seropositive. The CDR3 runs from the conserved cysteine through the conserved F or W. D genes are given only for firm matches. A clone size is listed for some rows: how often the clone was seen (once, few, many), or a class if it is expanded.

clone_size,v_call,j_call,d_call,cdr3_aa,cdr3_nt
.,TRBV28,TRBJ2-2,TRBD2,CASGPVVGGANTGELFF,TGTGCCAGCGGGCCAGTAGTGGGGGGGGCGAACACCGGGGAGCTGTTTTTT
few,TRBV5-6,TRBJ2-3,TRBD2,CASSPYTLAGQADTQYF,TGTGCCAGCAGCCCATACACACTAGCGGGTCAGGCAGATACGCAGTATTTT
.,TRBV9,TRBJ2-3,TRBD2,CASSASGREDTQYF,TGTGCCAGCAGTGCCAGCGGGAGGGAGGATACGCAGTATTTT
.,TRBV10-1,TRBJ1-1,.,CASTWGETANTEAFF,TGCGCCAGCACCTGGGGGGAGACAGCTAACACTGAAGCTTTCTTT
.,TRBV13,TRBJ2-3,TRBD2,CASSKGTSGSTDTQYF,TGTGCCAGCAGCAAGGGGACTAGCGGGAGCACAGATACGCAGTATTTT
.,TRBV14,TRBJ2-7,.,CASSRDRYSHYEQYF,TGTGCCAGCAGCCGAGACAGGTACTCTCACTACGAGCAGTACTTC
.,TRBV30,TRBJ2-7,.,CAWSAPGEQYF,TGTGCCTGGAGTGCCCCAGGCGAGCAGTACTTC
.,TRBV6-5,TRBJ1-1,.,CASARGTEAFF,TGTGCCAGCGCCCGGGGGACTGAAGCTTTCTTT
once,TRBV5-6,TRBJ2-1,TRBD2,CASSPTSGLYNEQFF,TGTGCCAGCAGCCCCACTAGCGGTTTATACAATGAGCAGTTCTTC
.,TRBV21-1,TRBJ2-7,.,CASICGQGALSVPLTYEQYF,TGTGCCAGCATCTGTGGACAGGGGGCGCTTTCCGTCCCGCTCACTTACGAGCAGTACTTC
.,TRBV6-1,TRBJ1-1,TRBD1,CASRVQGARYTEAFF,TGTGCCAGCAGGGTACAGGGGGCGCGGTACACTGAAGCTTTCTTT
once,TRBV29-1,TRBJ1-1,TRBD1,CSVEGQVGNTEAFF,TGCAGCGTTGAGGGACAGGTGGGGAACACTGAAGCTTTCTTT
few,TRBV4-1,TRBJ1-4,.,CASSYGGSNEKLFF,TGCGCCAGCAGCTATGGGGGGAGTAATGAAAAACTGTTTTTT
.,TRBV10-3,TRBJ2-7,TRBD2,CAITSIAGGEQYF,TGTGCCATCACCTCGATAGCGGGAGGAGAGCAGTACTTC
.,TRBV15,TRBJ2-1,TRBD2,CATSREAGEVDEQFF,TGTGCCACCAGCAGAGAAGCGGGAGAGGTGGATGAGCAGTTCTTC
.,TRBV10-3,TRBJ2-1,TRBD1,CAISPWGQGNNEQFF,TGTGCCATCAGCCCCTGGGGACAGGGTAACAATGAGCAGTTCTTC
few,TRBV7-2,TRBJ2-3,.,CASSSRQGGSTDTQYF,TGTGCCAGCAGCTCCCGACAGGGAGGAAGCACAGATACGCAGTATTTT
.,TRBV6-6,TRBJ2-5,.,CASKRVQVKETQYF,TGTGCCAGCAAAAGAGTCCAAGTCAAAGAGACCCAGTACTTC
.,TRBV13,TRBJ1-2,TRBD1,CASSFLQDRGDGYTF,TGTGCCAGCAGCTTTCTCCAGGACAGGGGGGATGGCTACACCTTC
.,TRBV9,TRBJ1-1,.,CASSVGGRGTEAFF,TGTGCCAGCAGCGTCGGGGGGCGCGGAACTGAAGCTTTCTTT
.,TRBV28,TRBJ2-7,.,CASGQTYEQYF,TGTGCCAGCGGACAGACCTACGAGCAGTACTTC
.,TRBV27,TRBJ2-7,TRBD2,CASSGAGGSYEQYF,TGTGCCAGCAGTGGGGCGGGAGGGTCCTACGAGCAGTACTTC
.,TRBV7-9,TRBJ1-2,.,CASSPNRQNYGYTF,TGTGCCAGCAGCCCAAACCGACAGAACTATGGCTACACCTTC
.,TRBV19,TRBJ2-5,TRBD2,CASSVLAGLQETQYF,TGTGCCAGTAGTGTGCTAGCGGGGCTGCAAGAGACCCAGTACTTC
once,TRBV28,TRBJ2-3,TRBD2,CASSLQVSGRLGTQYF,TGTGCCAGCAGTTTACAAGTTAGCGGGAGACTGGGTACGCAGTATTTT
.,TRBV6-5,TRBJ1-2,TRBD1,CASSFSTMGTGSGYTF,TGTGCCAGCAGTTTCAGCACCATGGGGACAGGGAGCGGCTACACCTTC
.,TRBV7-9,TRBJ2-1,TRBD1,CASSLGQGTYNEQFF,TGTGCCAGCAGCCTCGGACAGGGGACCTACAATGAGCAGTTCTTC
.,TRBV18,TRBJ1-5,.,CASSPMAGVSQPQHF,TGTGCCAGCTCACCAATGGCAGGGGTAAGTCAGCCCCAGCATTTT
few,TRBV10-3,TRBJ2-2,.,CAISTHNTGELFF,TGTGCCATCAGCACACATAACACCGGGGAGCTGTTTTTT
few,TRBV5-5,TRBJ2-7,TRBD1,CASRLGQSTAYEQYF,TGTGCCAGCAGACTGGGACAGTCAACCGCCTACGAGCAGTACTTC
.,TRBV25-1,TRBJ1-2,TRBD1,CARTGVEGGYTF,TGTGCCAGGACAGGGGTAGAGGGTGGCTACACCTTC
.,TRBV30,TRBJ1-1,TRBD1,CAWSPMTGVRTEAFF,TGTGCCTGGAGCCCTATGACAGGGGTTAGGACTGAAGCTTTCTTT
many,TRBV30,TRBJ2-6,.,CAWTGDGANVLTF,TGTGCCTGGACGGGGGATGGGGCCAACGTCCTGACTTTC
.,TRBV28,TRBJ1-2,TRBD1,CASSPRDRVSYGYTF,TGTGCCAGCAGTCCCCGGGACAGGGTCTCCTATGGCTACACCTTC
.,TRBV27,TRBJ2-3,TRBD2,CASSWSGTSTDTQYF,TGTGCCAGCAGTTGGAGCGGGACTAGCACAGATACGCAGTATTTT
.,TRBV5-4,TRBJ2-3,TRBD1,CASSPGTGNTDTQYF,TGTGCCAGCAGCCCTGGGACAGGGAATACAGATACGCAGTATTTT
.,TRBV19,TRBJ2-1,TRBD2,CASSITSGAYNEQFF,TGTGCCAGTAGTATAACTAGCGGGGCTTACAATGAGCAGTTCTTC
few,TRBV6-5,TRBJ2-2,.,CASSYLGETGELFF,TGTGCCAGCAGTTACCTCGGGGAAACCGGGGAGCTGTTTTTT
.,TRBV30,TRBJ2-2,.,CAWNEEMGTGELFF,TGTGCCTGGAATGAGGAAATGGGTACCGGGGAGCTGTTTTTT
.,TRBV5-1,TRBJ2-7,TRBD2,CASSPRTSDSYEQYF,TGCGCCAGCAGCCCTCGGACTAGCGACTCCTACGAGCAGTACTTC
.,TRBV5-1,TRBJ2-7,.,CASSRGYTDTYEQYF,TGCGCCAGCAGCAGGGGGTATACCGATACCTACGAGCAGTACTTC
once,TRBV2,TRBJ1-5,TRBD1,CASREATGGNQPQHF,TGTGCCAGCAGAGAGGCGACAGGGGGGAATCAGCCCCAGCATTTT
.,TRBV10-3,TRBJ2-2,.,CATWGESTDTTGELFF,TGTGCCACCTGGGGGGAAAGCACCGACACTACCGGGGAGCTGTTTTTT